The clone carrying this T cell receptor (beta chain) was seen many times. The data stem from a study of molecular identifiers for immune sequencing clone quantification. The authors sorted naive CD8 T cells as CD8+CD4-CCR7+CD45RA+. From germline, CDR1 is SQVTM and CDR2 ANQGSEA. Trimming pared 2 bases from V and 1 base from J, leaving 17 bases between. This CDR3 has 17 residues. Listed TCR primers, together with previously described methods, were used for the bulk TCR libraries. TCRdb re-called the PCR reads with MiXCR, one entry per CDR3 protein. The table has some 590,000 distinct CDR3 sequences, 25% seen once; the top ten hold 0.6% to 0.9%.

The sequenced sample was naive CD8+ T cells from blood, with Jurkat cell RNA spiked in. As for subset: FACS-sorted CD8+CD4-CCR7+CD45RA+ naive T cells. The chain recombines TRBV29-1 with TRBJ2-2; D is perhaps TRBD2 (6 bases). The origin of this receptor is a human donor in good health. Some libraries in this study had Jurkat cell RNA spiked in. This chain's CDR3 is CSVEKSESGENTGELFF. As DNA, the CDR3 is TGCAGCGTTGAAAAATCGGAGTCGGGGGAGAACACCGGGGAGCTGTTTTTT.